Below, 6 T cell receptor beta chains from the same sample are listed, as sequenced in a study of vaccination and CD4 T cells after COVID-19 (dated 2022 in TCRdb). Receptors were amplified or captured by PCR. Sequencing relied on an Illumina iSeq 100. DNA from cultured CD4+ T cells underwent TCR sequencing with the Oncomine TCR Beta short-read assay at the Johns Hopkins FTIC core. TCRdb ran its own pipeline on the public reads, namely fastp trimming at Q25 and MiXCR clone calling, and kept in-frame beta chains. Each CDR3 protein gets just one entry, which takes the most common genes and DNA from the rows behind it. The sample profile shows roughly 14,000 distinct CDR3 sequences; under 25% of them were found once. The ten largest account for 15% of the sample. What this sample's treatment or condition label stands for: roughly ten-day PBMC culture with coronavirus spike peptide pools or control peptides (ViraFEST assay).

These receptors have no known antigen. Material: cultured CD4+ T cells from blood. These receptors came from a human donor with COVID-19.

The J gene is TRBJ2-5, the V gene TRBV7-8, with D unresolved. Germline CDR1 and CDR2: SGHVS and FQNEAQ. This CDR3 has 12 amino acids. V lost 7 bases and J 5 bases, leaving 11 bases between the germline ends. The CDR3: CASTHGRETQYF. The CDR3 bases are TGTGCCAGCACTCATGGAAGGGAGACCCAGTACTTC.

This clonotype was counted between two and nine times. CDR3 nucleotide sequence: TGTGCAAGTCGCCCTGGACGGCCCCGGGATCAGCCCCAGCATTTT. This translates into CASRPGRPRDQPQHF. The rearrangement uses TRBV12-2 and TRBJ1-5; the table assigns TRBD1, which was not confirmed against the DNA. TRBV12-2 is a pseudogene. This CDR3 has 15 amino acids.

This chain links TRBV10-1 with TRBJ2-6; D not certain. CDR3 length: 13 residues. Trimming shortened V by 3 bases and J by 1 base, and 1 base separated the two germline ends. Germline CDR1 WNHNN, CDR2 SYGVQD (reference sequence). The CDR3 here is CASSDSGANVLTF. The CDR3 DNA sequence: TGCGCCAGCAGTGATTCTGGGGCCAACGTCCTGACTTTC.

This clonotype was recorded once. The junction and the germline gene differ at one end; a read error may be behind it. J is TRBJ1-2 and V is TRBV5-1; 7 bases map to TRBD1. Looked up from germline, CDR1 is SGHRS and CDR2 is YFSETQ. The length of the CDR3 is 15 residues. Here the CDR3 reads CASGRSDILTGPAAF. Written as DNA, the CDR3 is TGCGCCAGCGGCCGATCTGATATCCTGACAGGGCCAGCGGCCTTC.

In its sample, this clonotype was seen once. The chain uses TRBV20-1 and TRBJ2-1; D call uncertain. CDR1 is DFQATT, CDR2 SNEGSKA, per germline (reference sequence). V lost 6 bases and J 7 bases, leaving 13 bases between the germline ends. The CDR3 is made up of 12 amino acids. CDR3 loop: CSASSLDNEQFF. The CDR3 nucleotides are TGCAGTGCCAGCAGCTTAGATAATGAGCAGTTCTTC.

This clonotype has just a few counts. The genes are TRBV20-1 and TRBJ1-2; D unclear. This CDR3 has 14 residues. The V and J ends lost 0 bases and 2 bases respectively, with 10 bases between them. Germline loops: CDR1 DFQATT, CDR2 SNEGSKA (reference sequence). CDR3 in amino acids: CSARDHLGNYGYTF. Written as DNA, the CDR3 is TGCAGTGCTAGAGATCATCTGGGGAACTATGGCTACACCTTC.